This section outlines one T cell receptor (beta chain) sequence together with its context. Measured with immunoSEQ multiplex PCR; TCRdb has only the in-frame clones, and not every one. The table has some 60,000 clones, about 83% seen once. The CDR3 is 14 residues long. Germline V gene sequence: CDR1 SNHLY, CDR2 FYNNEI. Between the trimmed V and J ends, which lost 3 bases and 9 bases, there was a span of 15 bases. The data belong to a study of T cell changes during pregnancy in multiple sclerosis. This TCR was sampled from a human donor whose cells served as feeder cells for cultures in a pregnancy study. The V call is TRBV2, the J call TRBJ2-1; weak D call: TRBD2 (5 bases). The material sequenced was peripheral blood from another person, used as feeder cells. Written as DNA, the CDR3 is TGTGCCAGCAGTGAGGCGAACGCGGCGGGTGAGCAGTTCTTC. It encodes CASSEANAAGEQFF.